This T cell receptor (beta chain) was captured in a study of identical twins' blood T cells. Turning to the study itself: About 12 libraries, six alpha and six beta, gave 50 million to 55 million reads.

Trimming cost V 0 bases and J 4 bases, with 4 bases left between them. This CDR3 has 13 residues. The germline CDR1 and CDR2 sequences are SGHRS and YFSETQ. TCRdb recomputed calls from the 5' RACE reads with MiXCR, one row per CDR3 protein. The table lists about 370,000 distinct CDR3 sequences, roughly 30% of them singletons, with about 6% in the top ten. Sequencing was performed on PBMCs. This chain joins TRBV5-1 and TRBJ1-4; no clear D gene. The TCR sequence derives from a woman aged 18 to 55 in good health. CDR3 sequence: CASSLGFNEKLFF. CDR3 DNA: TGCGCCAGCAGCTTGGGGTTTAATGAAAAACTGTTTTTT.